This T cell receptor beta chain emerged from a study of OX40 agonist ivuxolimab in advanced cancers. Study-wide context: A diagnosis of hepatocellular carcinoma, melanoma, renal cell or head and neck cancer was present in dose-escalation patients. The study's findings and limits: Clonal expansion from baseline to week 6 occurred in both CD4+ and CD8+ T cells. Still undetermined is the antigen specificity of the expanded peripheral T cells. CD8+ T cells were the subset that, on average, had more expanded clones than CD4+.

On this clone: Its matching antigen is unknown.

V lost 10 bases and J 0 bases, leaving 13 bases between the germline ends. The CDR3 spans 13 residues. Germline assignment: CDR1 MNHEY and CDR2 SVGAGI. Using immunoSEQ multiplex PCR, the repertoire was profiled, and TCRdb retains in-frame clones only, with some absent. The sample has under 85,000 clones; about 81% are singletons. The rearrangement links TRBV6-5 to TRBJ2-7; D may be TRBD1 (6 bases). The TCR originated in an adult with an advanced solid tumor such as melanoma, head and neck, liver or kidney cancer. The sequencing used CD4+ or CD8+ T cells sorted from blood, collected in a trial of the OX40 agonist ivuxolimab. Here the CDR3 DNA reads TGTGCCACCTCGACAGGATTCTCCTACGAGCAGTACTTC. The encoded protein is CATSTGFSYEQYF.